The 8 T cell receptor beta chains below were found in one sample sequenced in a study of blood T cells in healthy people across ages (dated by TCRdb to 2014 to 2015). The library was prepared using 5' RACE. For sequencing, an Illumina HiSeq 2500 was employed. A second 7 to 11 cycle PCR used a sample-barcoded 5' primer and a J-beta primer mix. The raw public reads went through TCRdb reprocessing: fastp at Q25, MiXCR clone calling, in-frame beta chains kept. One record per CDR3 amino acid sequence lists the most common genes and DNA. The sample has just under 750,000 distinct CDR3 sequences on record, approximately 22% of them singletons. Clones ranked in the top ten supply around a fifth of the sample. The material sequenced was blood. The receptors shown here come from a man in his sixties or seventies in good health.

Only a few counts were recorded for this clonotype. This sequence joins TRBV12-3 or TRBV12-4 and TRBJ2-3; D is ambiguous. Trimming cost V 10 bases and J 1 base, with 15 bases left between them. This CDR3 has 14 amino acids. CDR3 residues: CAIRRVGGTDTQYF. The CDR3 coding sequence is TGTGCCATCAGAAGGGTGGGCGGCACAGATACGCAGTATTTT.

This clonotype has a handful of counts. This chain uses TRBV12-3 or TRBV12-4 with TRBJ2-5, with a tentative D call TRBD2 (7 bases). The DNA end lines up better with TRBJ2-1; the J call may be wrong. The CDR3 extends over 15 amino acids. CDR3 in amino acids: CASRGGGLPYNEQFF. DNA of the CDR3: TGTGCCAGCAGGGGGGGGGGCTTACCCTACAATGAGCAGTTCTTC.

V is TRBV11-2 and J is TRBJ1-3; D gene unclear. Trimming took 1 base from V and 0 from J, leaving 13 bases between them. CDR1 is SGHAT and CDR2 is FQNNGV in the germline V gene. The CDR3 sequence is 17 residues long. DNA for the CDR3: TGTGCCAGCAGCTTAGGTCGGGCAGTTCACTCTGGAAACACCATATATTTT. It encodes CASSLGRAVHSGNTIYF.

The rearrangement links TRBV9 to TRBJ2-1; 8 bases map to TRBD2. The CDR3 has 15 amino acids. V dropped 4 bases and J dropped 4; count of bases not matched to a gene: 7. Per germline, CDR1 SGDLS and CDR2 YYNGEE. The chain's CDR3 is CASSPRLAPYNEQFF. In DNA form, the CDR3 reads TGTGCCAGCAGCCCTCGACTAGCGCCTTACAATGAGCAGTTCTTC.

The chain carries TRBV19 and TRBJ1-5; D remains ambiguous. Germline V gene sequence: CDR1 LNHDA, CDR2 SQIVND (reference sequence). The CDR3 covers 13 residues. V was pared by 6 bases and J by 6 bases, with 12 bases between. CDR3 sequence: CASRGGVAQPQHF. DNA for the CDR3: TGTGCCAGTAGGGGTGGGGTGGCTCAGCCCCAGCATTTT.

In this sample, this clonotype turned up a few times. A much larger clone is a single base away; this may be a read error. The genes are TRBV20-1 and TRBJ2-1; 9 nucleotides line up with TRBD2. Looked up from germline, CDR1 is DFQATT and CDR2 is SNEGSKA (reference sequence). This CDR3 region has 15 residues. This CDR3 is CSALRGRAVYDEQFF. DNA for the CDR3: TGCAGTGCGCTCCGCGGGAGGGCGGTCTACGATGAGCAGTTCTTC.

This chain connects TRBV12-3 or TRBV12-4 to TRBJ2-7; 8 nucleotides agree with TRBD1. The ends lost 5 bases at V and 2 bases at J; junction bases unmatched: 5. The CDR3 has 14 residues. The CDR3 bases are TGTGCCAGCAGTGGCGGGACAGGTCCCTACGAGCAGTACTTC. Encoded protein: CASSGGTGPYEQYF.

This clonotype was counted a few times. The junction shows a germline mismatch at one end, possibly a read error. The chain has TRBV20-1 and TRBJ2-5, with no clear D. This CDR3 contains 11 residues. From germline, CDR1 is DFQATT and CDR2 SNEGSKA (reference sequence). The CDR3, as DNA: TGCAGTGCTAGTAGGTCCCCCGATCGGTTCTTC. It translates to CSASRSPDRFF.